These 5 T cell receptor beta chains share one sample of origin, sequenced in a study of cytomegalovirus exposure and HLA in healthy donors. PCR used 60 Vbeta primers and 13 Jbeta primers. The table came from immunoSEQ multiplex PCR; TCRdb's copy has only in-frame clones and leaves some out. Its table lists about 70,000 clones. The sample was PBMCs. The receptors shown here come from a female donor in good health and CMV-seropositive.

The rearrangement links TRBV28 to TRBJ1-5; unclear D gene. The V and J ends lost 6 bases and 4 bases respectively, with 4 bases between them. CDR3 length equals 11 residues. Germline-derived CDR1 and CDR2 are MDHEN and SYDVKM. Here the CDR3 reads CASSRNQPQHF. The CDR3 coding sequence is TGTGCCAGCAGCCGGAATCAGCCCCAGCATTTT.

V and J are TRBV10-2 and TRBJ1-1, with 8 nucleotides matching TRBD1. The CDR3 spans 15 residues. Per the germline V gene, CDR1 is WSHSY and CDR2 is SAAADI. Trimming cost V 2 bases and J 5 bases; bases outside gene matches: 7. CDR3 DNA: TGCGCCAGCAGTGAGATGACAGGGGAAAGTACTGAAGCTTTCTTT. Translation gives CASSEMTGESTEAFF.

The chain combines TRBV7-9 with TRBJ2-7, with 10 bases identical to TRBD1. This CDR3 has 15 amino acids. V was pared by 2 bases and J by 5 bases, with 6 bases of the junction left unmatched. The V gene's germline CDR1 is SEHNR and CDR2 FQNEAQ (reference sequence). CDR3 nucleotides: TGTGCCAGCAGCTTAACTTGGACAGGGGGGAACGAGCAGTACTTC. This gives the protein CASSLTWTGGNEQYF. Filled out from reference TRBV7-9 and TRBJ2-7, the complete variable domain reads DTGVSQNPRHKITKRGQNVTFRCDPISEHNRLYWYRQTLGQGPEFLTYFQNEAQLEKSRLLSDRFSAERPKGSFSTLEIQRTEQGDSAMYLCASSLTWTGGNEQYFGPGTRLTVT.

The V call is TRBV9, the J call TRBJ2-2, with D perhaps matching TRBD1 (6 bases). CDR3 size: 15 residues. Between the trimmed V and J ends, which lost 0 bases and 4 bases, there was a span of 10 bases. The germline V gene encodes CDR1 SGDLS and CDR2 YYNGEE. CDR3 region: CASSVGQGITGELFF. CDR3 sequence (DNA): TGTGCCAGCAGCGTAGGCCAGGGGATCACCGGGGAGCTGTTTTTT.

V gene TRBV6-1 combines with J gene TRBJ1-2; 8 nucleotides align to TRBD1. The CDR3 sequence is 15 residues long. The V and J ends lost 3 bases and 2 bases, in that order; junction bases with no gene match: 5. Germline CDR1 MNHNS, CDR2 SASEGT. CDR3 residues: CASSEAGTGNYGYTF. CDR3 bases: TGTGCCAGCAGTGAGGCCGGGACAGGCAACTATGGCTACACCTTC.